The T cell receptor (beta chain) under discussion was sequenced for a study of T-cell memory formation after mild COVID-19. For the study at large: Clusters were largely donor specific.

TCRdb redid the calling of the 5' RACE reads with MiXCR, one entry per CDR3 protein. The sample consists of approximately 390,000 distinct CDR3 sequences, approximately 16% of them appearing once. This clonotype occurred a few times. Its specificity is unknown. The germline gives CDR1 MDHEN, CDR2 SYDVKM. Trimming cost V 7 bases and J 3 bases, with 18 bases left between them. This CDR3 region has 15 residues. Study-level results: Contracting clones, day 15 to 85, had balanced CD4/CD8, and later expanders favored CD4+.

Sequenced input: PBMCs or a T cell subset sorted from them (not recorded which). The sequence was obtained from a man aged 18 to 29 who had mild COVID-19 (a few samples of this study predate the infection). Cell type and time point are not known. The J gene is TRBJ2-5, the V gene TRBV28; D possibly corresponds to TRBD1 (6 bases). The CDR3 sequence: CASNTARGSKETQYF. CDR3 coding DNA: TGTGCCAGCAACACAGCGAGGGGGTCCAAAGAGACCCAGTACTTC.